This T cell receptor (beta chain) was found in a study of cytomegalovirus exposure and HLA in healthy donors. The protocol was immunoSEQ multiplex PCR, while the TCRdb copy is restricted to in-frame clones and leaves out a portion. The sample contains roughly 250,000 clones, around 91% of which appear only once. Looked up from germline, CDR1 is ENHRY and CDR2 is SYGVKD. Trimming shortened V by 6 bases and J by 0 bases, and 19 bases separated the two germline ends. This CDR3 is built from 17 residues. V is TRBV10-3 and J is TRBJ2-3; TRBD1 is a possible D gene (6 bases). The source material was PBMCs. The clonotype comes from a woman aged 18 to 35 in good health and CMV-seronegative. The CDR3 here is CAISHRGGPGSTDTQYF. The CDR3 coding sequence is TGTGCCATCAGCCACCGAGGGGGACCGGGAAGCACAGATACGCAGTATTTT.